This T cell receptor beta chain originates from a study of shared clonotypes between healthy human individuals. Study information: Per donor, three plates held CD4 naive cells, three held CD4 memory, two held CD8 naive and one held CD8 memory.

With respect to this clone: Its cognate antigen is unknown.

This table comes from immunoSEQ multiplex PCR, and its TCRdb copy is limited to in-frame clones, with some not included. This table holds some 2,500,000 clones, approximately 93% found once. This CDR3 comprises 13 residues. V was shortened by 1 base and J by 4 bases, with 6 bases between the two germline ends. CDR1 SGHTA and CDR2 FQGTGA come from the germline V gene. Regarding the study as a whole: Researchers sampled only blood; tissue repertoires likely differ. Naive subsets generally had larger estimated richness than memory subsets.

The gene calls are TRBV7-3 and TRBJ2-3, with D unresolved. The source of this sequence is a man aged 18 to 35 in good health. Some clones in this sample may be carry-over from other donors' samples. What was sequenced was naive CD4+ T cells from PBMCs. Subset noted: CD45RA+ positively selected. The CDR3 DNA sequence: TGTGCCAGCAGCTTAAATATGGCAGATACGCAGTATTTT. Protein sequence: CASSLNMADTQYF.